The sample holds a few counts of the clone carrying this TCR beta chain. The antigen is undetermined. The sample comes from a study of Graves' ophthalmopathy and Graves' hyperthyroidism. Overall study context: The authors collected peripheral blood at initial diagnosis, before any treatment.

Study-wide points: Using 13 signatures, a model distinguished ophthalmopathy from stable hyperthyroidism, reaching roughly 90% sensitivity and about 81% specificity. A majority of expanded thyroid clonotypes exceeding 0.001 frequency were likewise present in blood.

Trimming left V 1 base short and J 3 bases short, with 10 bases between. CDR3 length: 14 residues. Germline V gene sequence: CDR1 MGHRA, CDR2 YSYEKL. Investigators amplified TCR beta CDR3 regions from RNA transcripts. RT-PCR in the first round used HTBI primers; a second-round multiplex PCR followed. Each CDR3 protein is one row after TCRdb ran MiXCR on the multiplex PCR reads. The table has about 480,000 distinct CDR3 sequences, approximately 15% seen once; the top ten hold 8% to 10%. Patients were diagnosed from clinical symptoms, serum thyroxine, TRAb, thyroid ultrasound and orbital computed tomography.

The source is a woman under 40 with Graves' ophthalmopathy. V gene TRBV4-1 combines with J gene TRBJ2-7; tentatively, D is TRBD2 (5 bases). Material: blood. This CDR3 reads CASSQGASGYEQYF. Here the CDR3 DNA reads TGCGCCAGCAGCCAAGGGGCCAGCGGCTACGAGCAGTACTTC.